Listed below are T cell receptor beta chains from one sample, sequenced in a study of Ad26.COV2.S vaccination and SARS-CoV-2 variants. TCRdb's table, derived via immunoSEQ multiplex PCR, lists solely in-frame clones and lacks some. The sample lists about 680,000 clones; 70% to 90% were seen once. Material: peripheral blood, obtained in a trial of Ad26.COV2.S vaccine versus placebo. Source of these receptors: a person aged 18-60 years who received the Ad26.COV2.S COVID-19 vaccine or a placebo. Both conserved end residues are part of each CDR3. The D gene is left open where the match is weak. Not all rows give a size; the values are once, few, many and, for expanded clones, a class.

clone size	J gene	D gene	V gene	CDR3 protein	CDR3 DNA
.	TRBJ1-4	.	TRBV29-1	CSAGAGATNEKLFF	TGCAGCGCTGGGGCAGGGGCAACTAATGAAAAACTGTTTTTT
.	TRBJ1-6	TRBD1	TRBV3-1/TRBV3-2	CASSQGDRDNSPLHF	TGTGCCAGCAGCCAAGGGGACAGGGATAATTCACCCCTCCACTTT
.	TRBJ2-5	.	TRBV19	CASRRSWGGETQYF	TGTGCCAGTAGACGTTCCTGGGGCGGAGAGACCCAGTACTTC
once	TRBJ2-1	.	TRBV5-4	CASSLRQPPWEQFF	TGTGCCAGCAGCTTGAGACAGCCCCCGTGGGAGCAGTTCTTC
.	TRBJ1-5	TRBD1	TRBV24-1	CATSSGQPGQPQHF	TGTGCCACCAGCTCGGGACAGCCTGGCCAGCCCCAGCATTTT
.	TRBJ1-5	.	TRBV19	CASSLGGLSNQPQHF	TGTGCCAGTAGTTTGGGGGGTTTAAGCAATCAGCCCCAGCATTTT
.	TRBJ2-5	.	TRBV6-5	CASSRGYQETQYF	TGTGCCAGCAGCCGGGGGTACCAAGAGACCCAGTACTTC
.	TRBJ2-1	.	TRBV5-5	CASSVQRNEQFF	TGTGCCAGCAGCGTACAGAGGAATGAGCAGTTCTTC
.	TRBJ2-7	.	TRBV12-3/TRBV12-4	CASSLSGGYEQYF	TGTGCCAGCAGTTTATCAGGTGGTTACGAGCAGTACTTC
.	TRBJ2-1	.	TRBV5-6	CASSLEGHQSSEQFF	TGTGCCAGCAGCTTGGAGGGACACCAAAGTAGTGAGCAGTTCTTC